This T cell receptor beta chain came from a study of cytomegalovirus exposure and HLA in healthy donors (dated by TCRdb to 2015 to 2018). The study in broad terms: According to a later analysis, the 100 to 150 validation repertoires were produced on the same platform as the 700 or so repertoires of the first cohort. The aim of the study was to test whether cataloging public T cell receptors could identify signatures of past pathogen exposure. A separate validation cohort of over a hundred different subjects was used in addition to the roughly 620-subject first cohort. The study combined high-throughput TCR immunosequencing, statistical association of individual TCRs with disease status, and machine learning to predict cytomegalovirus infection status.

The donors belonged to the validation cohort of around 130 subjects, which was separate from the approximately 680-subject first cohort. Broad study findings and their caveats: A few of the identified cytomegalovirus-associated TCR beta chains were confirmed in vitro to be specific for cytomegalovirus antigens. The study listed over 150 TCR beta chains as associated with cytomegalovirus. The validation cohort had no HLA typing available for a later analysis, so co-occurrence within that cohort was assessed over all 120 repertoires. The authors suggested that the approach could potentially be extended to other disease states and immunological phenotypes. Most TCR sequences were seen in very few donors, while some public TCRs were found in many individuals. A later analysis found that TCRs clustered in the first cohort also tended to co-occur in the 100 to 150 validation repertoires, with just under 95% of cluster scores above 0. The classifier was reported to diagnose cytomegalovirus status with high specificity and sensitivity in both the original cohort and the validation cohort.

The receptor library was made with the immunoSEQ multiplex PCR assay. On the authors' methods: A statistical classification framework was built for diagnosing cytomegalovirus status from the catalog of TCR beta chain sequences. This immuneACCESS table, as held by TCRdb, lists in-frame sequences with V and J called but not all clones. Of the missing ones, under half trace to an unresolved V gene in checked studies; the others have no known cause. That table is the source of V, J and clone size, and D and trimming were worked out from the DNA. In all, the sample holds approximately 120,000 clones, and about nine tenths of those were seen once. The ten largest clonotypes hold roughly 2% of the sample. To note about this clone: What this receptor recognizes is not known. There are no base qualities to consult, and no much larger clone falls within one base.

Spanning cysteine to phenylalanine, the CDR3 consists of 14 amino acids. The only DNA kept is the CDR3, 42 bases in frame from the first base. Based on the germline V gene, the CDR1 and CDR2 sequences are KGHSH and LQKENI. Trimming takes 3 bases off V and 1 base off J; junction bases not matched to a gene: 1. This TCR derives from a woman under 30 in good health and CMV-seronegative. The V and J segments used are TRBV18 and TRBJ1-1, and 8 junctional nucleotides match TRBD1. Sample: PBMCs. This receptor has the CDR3 CASSPDRANTEAFF. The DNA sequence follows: TGTGCCAGCTCACCGGACAGGGCGAACACTGAAGCTTTCTTT.